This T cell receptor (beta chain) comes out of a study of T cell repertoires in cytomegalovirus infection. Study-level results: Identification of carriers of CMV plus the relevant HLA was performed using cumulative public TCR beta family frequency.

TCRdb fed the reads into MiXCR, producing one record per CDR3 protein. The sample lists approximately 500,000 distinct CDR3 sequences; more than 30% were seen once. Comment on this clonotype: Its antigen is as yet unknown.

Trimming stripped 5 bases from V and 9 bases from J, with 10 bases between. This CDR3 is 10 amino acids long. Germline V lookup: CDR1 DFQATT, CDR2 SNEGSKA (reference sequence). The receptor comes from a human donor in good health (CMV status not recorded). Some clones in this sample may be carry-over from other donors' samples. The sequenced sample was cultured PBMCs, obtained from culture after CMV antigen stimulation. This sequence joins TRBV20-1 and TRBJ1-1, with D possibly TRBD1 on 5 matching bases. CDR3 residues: CSAGTLQAFF. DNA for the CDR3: TGCAGTGCTGGGACTCTCCAAGCTTTCTTT.